This T cell receptor beta chain comes out of a study of identical twins. Germline CDR1 is SEHNR and CDR2 is FQNEAQ (reference sequence). V lost 5 bases and J 4 bases, leaving 17 bases between the germline ends. This CDR3 contains 15 residues. Overall study results and limits: While abundant cord blood beta clonotypes carried fewer insertions, memory repertoires showed no such pattern. Some out-of-frame alpha sequences were shared by twins, and these showed excess low generation probability. Diverse VJ usage suggested most zero-insertion clonotypes were not invariant T cells.

On this clonotype itself: Antigen specificity is unknown.

TCRdb processed the 5' RACE reads anew with MiXCR; each CDR3 protein has one entry. The sample lists 1.5 million or so distinct CDR3 sequences, roughly 35% occurring once. V and J are TRBV7-9 and TRBJ2-5, with D perhaps matching TRBD2 (6 bases). This receptor was taken from a newborn girl in good health. The sequencing input was cord blood. The CDR3, as DNA: TGTGCCAGCAGCCCGGGTTACCGGGGGTTAGAGACCCAGTACTTC. This sequence encodes CASSPGYRGLETQYF.